The rows below give T cell receptor beta chains drawn from one sample of a study of cytomegalovirus exposure and HLA in healthy donors. The protocol was immunoSEQ multiplex PCR, while the TCRdb copy is restricted to in-frame clones and leaves out a portion. The sample's table shows 200,000 or so clones. The sample comprised PBMCs. All receptors come from a boy under 18 in good health and CMV-seronegative. Both conserved end residues are part of each CDR3. D genes are given only for firm matches.

j_gene: TRBJ2-1
d_gene: .
v_gene: TRBV27
CDR3aa: CASSLTAGNEQFF
CDR3nt: TGTGCCAGCAGTTTGACCGCAGGCAATGAGCAGTTCTTC

j_gene: TRBJ2-1
d_gene: .
v_gene: TRBV5-1
CDR3aa: CASSLGASDGDEQFF
CDR3nt: TGCGCCAGCAGCTTGGGGGCTAGCGACGGCGATGAGCAGTTCTTC

j_gene: TRBJ2-3
d_gene: TRBD2
v_gene: TRBV9
CDR3aa: CASSPSGGGPDTQYF
CDR3nt: TGTGCCAGCAGTCCTAGCGGGGGGGGGCCAGATACGCAGTATTTT

j_gene: TRBJ2-1
d_gene: .
v_gene: TRBV7-6
CDR3aa: CASSPRSPYGMTDVNEQFF
CDR3nt: TGTGCCAGCAGCCCCCGGTCCCCTTACGGGATGACGGACGTGAATGAGCAGTTCTTC

j_gene: TRBJ2-1
d_gene: TRBD1
v_gene: TRBV15
CDR3aa: CATSSERGQGNNEQFF
CDR3nt: TGTGCCACCAGCAGCGAAAGGGGACAGGGGAACAATGAGCAGTTCTTC

j_gene: TRBJ1-4
d_gene: .
v_gene: TRBV11-2
CDR3aa: CASSRGGQGGEKLFF
CDR3nt: TGTGCCAGCAGCCGGGGGGGGCAGGGTGGGGAAAAACTGTTTTTT

j_gene: TRBJ1-6
d_gene: .
v_gene: TRBV6-5
CDR3aa: CASSLTGLHNSPLHF
CDR3nt: TGTGCCAGCAGCTTGACGGGACTGCATAATTCACCCCTCCACTTT

j_gene: TRBJ1-1
d_gene: .
v_gene: TRBV30
CDR3aa: CAWSVTGPGEAFF
CDR3nt: TGTGCCTGGAGTGTTACAGGGCCTGGTGAAGCTTTCTTT

j_gene: TRBJ1-1
d_gene: .
v_gene: TRBV5-1
CDR3aa: CASSFFPRGATTEAFF
CDR3nt: TGCGCCAGCAGCTTTTTCCCCCGCGGGGCAACCACTGAAGCTTTCTTT

j_gene: TRBJ2-7
d_gene: .
v_gene: TRBV10-2
CDR3aa: CASRADEQYF
CDR3nt: TGCGCCAGCAGGGCGGACGAGCAGTACTTC

j_gene: TRBJ2-4
d_gene: .
v_gene: TRBV10-1
CDR3aa: CAVPSFLLAKNIQYF
CDR3nt: TGCGCCGTCCCTAGTTTCTTATTAGCCAAAAACATTCAGTACTTC

j_gene: TRBJ2-1
d_gene: TRBD1
v_gene: TRBV29-1
CDR3aa: CSVDRTGRSYNEQFF
CDR3nt: TGCAGCGTTGACAGGACAGGTCGGTCCTACAATGAGCAGTTCTTC

j_gene: TRBJ2-3
d_gene: .
v_gene: TRBV5-1
CDR3aa: CASSPRSTGGTDTQYF
CDR3nt: TGCGCCAGCAGCCCTCGGAGTACAGGAGGGACAGATACGCAGTATTTT

j_gene: TRBJ2-1
d_gene: TRBD2
v_gene: TRBV27
CDR3aa: CASSNGGGRDEQFF
CDR3nt: TGTGCCAGTTCTAACGGGGGGGGCCGGGATGAGCAGTTCTTC

j_gene: TRBJ1-2
d_gene: TRBD1
v_gene: TRBV4-1
CDR3aa: CASSGDRGRWGYTF
CDR3nt: TGCGCCAGCAGCGGGGACAGGGGACGATGGGGCTACACCTTC

j_gene: TRBJ2-5
d_gene: .
v_gene: TRBV7-2
CDR3aa: CASSLRPGSETQYF
CDR3nt: TGTGCCAGCAGCTTACGTCCGGGGTCGGAGACCCAGTACTTC

j_gene: TRBJ2-5
d_gene: .
v_gene: TRBV6-1
CDR3aa: CASSSLGQETQYF
CDR3nt: TGTGCCAGCAGTTCACTAGGGCAAGAGACCCAGTACTTC

j_gene: TRBJ1-5
d_gene: .
v_gene: TRBV10-1
CDR3aa: CARMKSDGGEDQPQHF
CDR3nt: TGCGCCAGAATGAAATCGGACGGAGGAGAGGATCAGCCCCAGCATTTT

j_gene: TRBJ2-7
d_gene: .
v_gene: TRBV18
CDR3aa: CASTDSGDEQYF
CDR3nt: TGTGCCAGCACCGACTCGGGGGACGAGCAGTACTTC

j_gene: TRBJ2-5
d_gene: .
v_gene: TRBV5-3
CDR3aa: CARSLWDIGSNVETQYF
CDR3nt: TGTGCCAGAAGCTTGTGGGACATCGGAAGTAATGTGGAGACCCAGTACTTC

j_gene: TRBJ2-7
d_gene: .
v_gene: TRBV6-6
CDR3aa: CASSYSVSTTGEQYF
CDR3nt: TGTGCCAGCAGTTATTCCGTCTCAACTACCGGGGAGCAGTACTTC

j_gene: TRBJ1-6
d_gene: .
v_gene: TRBV4-1
CDR3aa: CASSQPTTGTSPLHF
CDR3nt: TGCGCCAGCAGCCAACCCACGACAGGAACTTCACCCCTCCACTTT

j_gene: TRBJ1-1
d_gene: .
v_gene: TRBV4-1
CDR3aa: CASSPMGGLNTEAFF
CDR3nt: TGCGCCAGCAGCCCGATGGGAGGCTTGAACACTGAAGCTTTCTTT

j_gene: TRBJ2-1
d_gene: TRBD2
v_gene: TRBV4-2
CDR3aa: CASSQEGTSGGEQFF
CDR3nt: TGTGCCAGCAGCCAAGAAGGGACTAGCGGGGGGGAGCAGTTCTTC

j_gene: TRBJ1-1
d_gene: TRBD1
v_gene: TRBV27
CDR3aa: CASSLKGQNSHNEAFF
CDR3nt: TGTGCCAGCAGTTTAAAGGGACAGAATTCCCATAATGAAGCTTTCTTT

j_gene: TRBJ1-1
d_gene: .
v_gene: TRBV6-6
CDR3aa: CASRASTRGTEAFF
CDR3nt: TGTGCCAGCAGGGCTTCCACGCGGGGGACTGAAGCTTTCTTT

j_gene: TRBJ1-1
d_gene: TRBD1
v_gene: TRBV14
CDR3aa: CASSPGQHMNTEAFF
CDR3nt: TGTGCCAGCAGCCCGGGACAGCACATGAACACTGAAGCTTTCTTT

j_gene: TRBJ2-1
d_gene: TRBD2
v_gene: TRBV11-2
CDR3aa: CASRRGRTALSGSYNEQFF
CDR3nt: TGTGCCAGCAGGCGCGGGAGGACGGCTCTTAGCGGATCCTACAATGAGCAGTTCTTC

j_gene: TRBJ2-1
d_gene: .
v_gene: TRBV28
CDR3aa: CASSLPNYLQWEQFF
CDR3nt: TGTGCCAGCAGTTTACCGAACTATCTACAATGGGAGCAGTTCTTC

j_gene: TRBJ2-5
d_gene: TRBD2
v_gene: TRBV4-2
CDR3aa: CASSQAIRGGETQYF
CDR3nt: TGTGCCAGCAGCCAAGCAATCCGGGGAGGGGAGACCCAGTACTTC

j_gene: TRBJ1-1
d_gene: .
v_gene: TRBV30
CDR3aa: CAWELSGNTEAFF
CDR3nt: TGTGCCTGGGAGTTAAGCGGGAACACTGAAGCTTTCTTT

j_gene: TRBJ2-7
d_gene: .
v_gene: TRBV28
CDR3aa: CASCSGNLKDEQYF
CDR3nt: TGTGCCAGTTGCTCAGGTAATTTAAAGGACGAGCAGTACTTC

j_gene: TRBJ2-7
d_gene: TRBD1
v_gene: TRBV7-9
CDR3aa: CASSSRGQSYEQYF
CDR3nt: TGTGCCAGCAGCTCACGGGGACAGAGCTACGAGCAGTACTTC

j_gene: TRBJ1-2
d_gene: .
v_gene: TRBV10-2
CDR3aa: CASSESTVYGYTF
CDR3nt: TGCGCCAGCAGTGAGTCGACAGTCTATGGCTACACCTTC

j_gene: TRBJ2-2
d_gene: TRBD1
v_gene: TRBV2
CDR3aa: CASSDQDRVSGELFF
CDR3nt: TGTGCCAGCAGTGACCAGGACAGGGTGTCCGGGGAGCTGTTTTTT

j_gene: TRBJ1-4
d_gene: TRBD1
v_gene: TRBV4-1
CDR3aa: CASSSPRQGKTGEKLFF
CDR3nt: TGCGCCAGCAGCTCCCCGAGACAGGGGAAGACCGGTGAAAAACTGTTTTTT

j_gene: TRBJ1-1
d_gene: TRBD1
v_gene: TRBV27
CDR3aa: CASSLQDRVGAEAFF
CDR3nt: TGTGCCAGCAGTTTACAGGACAGGGTAGGAGCTGAAGCTTTCTTT

j_gene: TRBJ1-6
d_gene: TRBD1
v_gene: TRBV6-5
CDR3aa: CASSYGTDNSPLHF
CDR3nt: TGTGCCAGCAGTTACGGGACAGATAATTCACCCCTCCACTTT

j_gene: TRBJ2-7
d_gene: .
v_gene: TRBV6-6
CDR3aa: CASLPPGSYEQYF
CDR3nt: TGTGCCAGCCTGCCGCCGGGCTCCTACGAGCAGTACTTC

j_gene: TRBJ1-1
d_gene: .
v_gene: TRBV28
CDR3aa: CASSLSGIEAFF
CDR3nt: TGTGCCAGCAGTTTATCAGGGATTGAAGCTTTCTTT

j_gene: TRBJ2-3
d_gene: TRBD1
v_gene: TRBV28
CDR3aa: CASSLPGQGVTSDTQYF
CDR3nt: TGTGCCAGCAGTTTACCGGGACAGGGAGTCACGTCAGATACGCAGTATTTT

j_gene: TRBJ1-4
d_gene: .
v_gene: TRBV27
CDR3aa: CASSLYGGLVMIGELFF
CDR3nt: TGTGCCAGCAGTTTATACGGGGGGCTAGTCATGATCGGGGAACTGTTTTTT

j_gene: TRBJ1-2
d_gene: .
v_gene: TRBV6-5
CDR3aa: CASSFQGWNYGYTF
CDR3nt: TGTGCCAGCAGTTTCCAGGGATGGAACTATGGCTACACCTTC

j_gene: TRBJ2-5
d_gene: .
v_gene: TRBV5-4
CDR3aa: CASSLGQGETQYF
CDR3nt: TGTGCCAGCAGCCTGGGACAAGGAGAGACCCAGTACTTC

j_gene: TRBJ2-7
d_gene: TRBD1
v_gene: TRBV7-6
CDR3aa: CASSDQTWTGQYEQYF
CDR3nt: TGTGCCAGCAGCGACCAAACCTGGACAGGGCAATACGAGCAGTACTTC

j_gene: TRBJ2-5
d_gene: .
v_gene: TRBV9
CDR3aa: CASSVETEMETQYF
CDR3nt: TGTGCCAGCAGCGTAGAAACGGAGATGGAGACCCAGTACTTC

j_gene: TRBJ2-7
d_gene: TRBD1
v_gene: TRBV6-5
CDR3aa: CASSYSGQGPYEQYF
CDR3nt: TGTGCCAGCAGTTACTCGGGACAGGGGCCCTACGAGCAGTACTTC